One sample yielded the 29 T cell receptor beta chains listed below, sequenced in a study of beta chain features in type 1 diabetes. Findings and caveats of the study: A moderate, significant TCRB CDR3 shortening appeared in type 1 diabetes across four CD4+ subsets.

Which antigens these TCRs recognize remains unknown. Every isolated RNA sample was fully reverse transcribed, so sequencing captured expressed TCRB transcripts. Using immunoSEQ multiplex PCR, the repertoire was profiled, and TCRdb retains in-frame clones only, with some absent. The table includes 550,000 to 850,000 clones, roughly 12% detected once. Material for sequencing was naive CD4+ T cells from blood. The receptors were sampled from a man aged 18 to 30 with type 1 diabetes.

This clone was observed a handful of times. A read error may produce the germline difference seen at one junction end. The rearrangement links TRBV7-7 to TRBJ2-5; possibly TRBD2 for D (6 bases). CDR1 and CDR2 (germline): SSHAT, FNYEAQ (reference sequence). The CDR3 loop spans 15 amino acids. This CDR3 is CASSLDGGFQETQYF. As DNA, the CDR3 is TGTGCTAGCAGCTTAGATGGGGGGTTTCAAGAGACCCAGTACTTC.

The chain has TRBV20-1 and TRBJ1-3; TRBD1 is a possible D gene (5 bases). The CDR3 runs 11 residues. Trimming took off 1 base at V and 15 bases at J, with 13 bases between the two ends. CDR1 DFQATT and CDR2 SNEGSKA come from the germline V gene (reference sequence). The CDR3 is CSARGRGTSYF. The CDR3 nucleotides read TGCAGTGCTAGAGGCAGAGGGACTTCATATTTT.

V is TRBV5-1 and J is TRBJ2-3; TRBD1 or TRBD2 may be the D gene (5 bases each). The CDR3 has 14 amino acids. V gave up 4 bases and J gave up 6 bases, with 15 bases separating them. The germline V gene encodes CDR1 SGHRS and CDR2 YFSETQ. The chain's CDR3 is CASSPLRGVDTQYF. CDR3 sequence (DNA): TGCGCCAGCAGCCCGCTCCGAGGGGTGGATACGCAGTATTTT.

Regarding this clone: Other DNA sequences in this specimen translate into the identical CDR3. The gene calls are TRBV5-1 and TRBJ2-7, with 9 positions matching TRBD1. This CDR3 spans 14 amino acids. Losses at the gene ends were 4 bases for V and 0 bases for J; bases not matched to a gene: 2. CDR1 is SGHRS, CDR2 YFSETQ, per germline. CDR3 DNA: TGCGCCAGCAGCAGGACAGGGGACTCCTACGAGCAGTACTTC. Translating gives CASSRTGDSYEQYF.

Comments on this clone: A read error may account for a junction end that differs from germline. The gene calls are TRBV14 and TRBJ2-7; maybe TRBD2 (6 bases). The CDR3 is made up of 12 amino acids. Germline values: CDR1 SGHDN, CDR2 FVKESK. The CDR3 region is CASSRDFGAPDF. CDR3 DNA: TGTGCCAGCAGCCGGGACTTTGGGGCCCCCGACTTC.

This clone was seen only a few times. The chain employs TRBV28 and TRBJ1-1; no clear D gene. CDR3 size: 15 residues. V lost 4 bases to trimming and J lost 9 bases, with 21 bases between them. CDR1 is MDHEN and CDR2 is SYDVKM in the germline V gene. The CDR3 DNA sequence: TGTGCCAGCAGTTCACCGTCTGACCTGAATTCTAAAGCTTTCTTT. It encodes CASSSPSDLNSKAFF.

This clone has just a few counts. Written as DNA, the CDR3 is TGTGCCAGCAGTGAAGCGCTGGTTACAGGGATCAATCAGCCCCAGCATTTT. Residues: CASSEALVTGINQPQHF. The chain is built from TRBV2 and TRBJ1-5, with a weak D call TRBD1 (6 bases). The V gene's germline CDR1 is SNHLY and CDR2 FYNNEI. The CDR3 totals 17 residues. The V end lost 0 bases, the J end lost 3 bases, and 15 bases lay between the germline ends.

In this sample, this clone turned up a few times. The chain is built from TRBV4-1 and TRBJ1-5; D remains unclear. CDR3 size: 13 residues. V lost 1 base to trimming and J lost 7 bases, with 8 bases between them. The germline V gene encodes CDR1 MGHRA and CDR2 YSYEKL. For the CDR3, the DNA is TGCGCCAGCAGCCAAGGGGTGAGGCAGCCCCAGCATTTT. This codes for CASSQGVRQPQHF.

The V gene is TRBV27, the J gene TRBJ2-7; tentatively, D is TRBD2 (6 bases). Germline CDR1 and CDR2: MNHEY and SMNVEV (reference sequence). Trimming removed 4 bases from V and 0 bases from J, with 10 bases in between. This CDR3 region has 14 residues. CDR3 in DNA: TGTGCCAGCAGTTCCCGGGGGAGCTCCTACGAGCAGTACTTC. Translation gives CASSSRGSSYEQYF.

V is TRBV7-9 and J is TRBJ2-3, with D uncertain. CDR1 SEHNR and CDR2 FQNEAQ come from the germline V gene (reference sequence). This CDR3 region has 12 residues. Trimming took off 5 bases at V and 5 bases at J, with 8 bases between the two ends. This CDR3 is CASSRPIDTQYF. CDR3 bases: TGTGCCAGCAGCAGACCGATAGATACGCAGTATTTT.

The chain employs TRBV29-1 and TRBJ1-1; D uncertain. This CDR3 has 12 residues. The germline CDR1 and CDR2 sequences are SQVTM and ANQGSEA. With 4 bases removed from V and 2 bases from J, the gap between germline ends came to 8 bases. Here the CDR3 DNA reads TGCAGCGTTGCGGAACCAAACACTGAAGCTTTCTTT. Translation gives CSVAEPNTEAFF.

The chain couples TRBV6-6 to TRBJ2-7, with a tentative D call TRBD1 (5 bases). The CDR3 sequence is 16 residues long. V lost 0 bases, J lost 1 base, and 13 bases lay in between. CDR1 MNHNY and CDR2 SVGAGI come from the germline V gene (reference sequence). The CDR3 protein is CASSYSKGQPSYEQYF. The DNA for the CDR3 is TGTGCCAGCAGTTACTCGAAGGGGCAGCCTTCCTACGAGCAGTACTTC.

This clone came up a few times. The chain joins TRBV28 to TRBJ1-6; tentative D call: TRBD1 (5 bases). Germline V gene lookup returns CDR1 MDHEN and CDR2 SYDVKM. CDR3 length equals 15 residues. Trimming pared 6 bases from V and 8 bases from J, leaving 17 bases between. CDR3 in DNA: TGTGCCAGCAGCCACAACAGGCCCCCGGATTCACCCCTCCACTTT. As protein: CASSHNRPPDSPLHF.

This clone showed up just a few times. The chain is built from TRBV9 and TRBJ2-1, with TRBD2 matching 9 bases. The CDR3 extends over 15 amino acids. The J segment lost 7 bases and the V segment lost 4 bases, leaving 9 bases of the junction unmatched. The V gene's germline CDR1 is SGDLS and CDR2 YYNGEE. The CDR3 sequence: CASSLSSGVINEQFF. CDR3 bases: TGTGCCAGCAGCCTTTCTAGCGGGGTTATTAATGAGCAGTTCTTC.

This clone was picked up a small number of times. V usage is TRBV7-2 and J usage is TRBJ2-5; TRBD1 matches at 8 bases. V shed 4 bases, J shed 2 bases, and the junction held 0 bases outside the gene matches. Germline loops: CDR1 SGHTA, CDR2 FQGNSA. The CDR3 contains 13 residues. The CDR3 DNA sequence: TGTGCCAGCAGCTACAGGGGGCAAGAGACCCAGTACTTC. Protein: CASSYRGQETQYF.

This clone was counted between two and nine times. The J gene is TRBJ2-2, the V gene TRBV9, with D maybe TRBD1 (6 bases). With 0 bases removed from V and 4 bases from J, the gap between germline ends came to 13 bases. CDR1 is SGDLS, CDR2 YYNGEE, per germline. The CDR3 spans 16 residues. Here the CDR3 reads CASSVEQGRGTGELFF. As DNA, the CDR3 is TGTGCCAGCAGCGTAGAACAGGGACGAGGCACCGGGGAGCTGTTTTTT.

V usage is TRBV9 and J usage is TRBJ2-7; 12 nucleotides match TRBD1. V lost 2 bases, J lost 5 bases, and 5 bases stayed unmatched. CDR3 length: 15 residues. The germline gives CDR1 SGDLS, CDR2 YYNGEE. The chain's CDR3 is CASSVRDRGHDEQYF. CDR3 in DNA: TGTGCCAGCAGCGTCCGGGACAGGGGGCACGACGAGCAGTACTTC. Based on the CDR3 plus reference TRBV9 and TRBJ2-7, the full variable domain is DSGVTQTPKHLITATGQRVTLRCSPRSGDLSVYWYQQSLDQGLQFLIQYYNGEERAKGNILERFSAQQFPDLHSELNLSSLELGDSALYFCASSVRDRGHDEQYFGPGTRLTVT.

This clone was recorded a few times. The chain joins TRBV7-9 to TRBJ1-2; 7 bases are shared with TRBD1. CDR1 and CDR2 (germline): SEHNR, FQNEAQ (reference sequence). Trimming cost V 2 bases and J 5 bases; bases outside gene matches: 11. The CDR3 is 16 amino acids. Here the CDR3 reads CASSLLTPGTVYGYTF. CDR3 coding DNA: TGTGCCAGCAGCTTATTGACTCCCGGGACAGTATATGGCTACACCTTC.

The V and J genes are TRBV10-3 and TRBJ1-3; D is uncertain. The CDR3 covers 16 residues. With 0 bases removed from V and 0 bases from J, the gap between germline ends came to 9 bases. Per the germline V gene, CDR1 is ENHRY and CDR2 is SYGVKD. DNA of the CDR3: TGTGCCATCAGTGAGTCGGGCACTTTCTCTGGAAACACCATATATTTT. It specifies CAISESGTFSGNTIYF.

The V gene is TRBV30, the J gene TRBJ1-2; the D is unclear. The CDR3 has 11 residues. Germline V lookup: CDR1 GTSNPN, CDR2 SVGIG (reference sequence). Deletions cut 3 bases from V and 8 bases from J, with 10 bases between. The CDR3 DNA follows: TGTGCCTGGAGGGAAGTGGGCGGCTACACCTTC. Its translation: CAWREVGGYTF.

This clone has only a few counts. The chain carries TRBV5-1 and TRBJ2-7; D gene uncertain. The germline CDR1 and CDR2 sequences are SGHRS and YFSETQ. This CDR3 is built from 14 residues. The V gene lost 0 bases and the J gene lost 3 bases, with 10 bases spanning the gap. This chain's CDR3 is CASSLESLNYEQYF. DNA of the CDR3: TGCGCCAGCAGCTTGGAGAGTCTTAACTACGAGCAGTACTTC.

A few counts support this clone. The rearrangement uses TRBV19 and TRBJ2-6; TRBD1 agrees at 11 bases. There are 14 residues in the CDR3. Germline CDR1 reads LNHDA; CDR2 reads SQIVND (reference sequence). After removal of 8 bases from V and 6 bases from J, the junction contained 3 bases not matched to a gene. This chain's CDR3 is CASGQGALANVLTF. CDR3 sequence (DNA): TGTGCCAGTGGACAGGGGGCTTTGGCCAACGTCCTGACTTTC.

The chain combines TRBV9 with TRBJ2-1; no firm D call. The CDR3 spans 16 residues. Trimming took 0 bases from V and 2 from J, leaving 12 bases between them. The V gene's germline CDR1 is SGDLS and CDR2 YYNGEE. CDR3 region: CASSVGHNLPYNEQFF. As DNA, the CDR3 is TGTGCCAGCAGCGTAGGACATAACCTCCCCTACAATGAGCAGTTCTTC.

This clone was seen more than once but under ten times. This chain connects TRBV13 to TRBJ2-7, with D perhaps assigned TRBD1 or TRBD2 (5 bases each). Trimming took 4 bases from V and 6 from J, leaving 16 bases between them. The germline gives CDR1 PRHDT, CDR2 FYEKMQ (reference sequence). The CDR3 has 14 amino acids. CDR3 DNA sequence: TGTGCCAGCAGCTCCCTTTACGGGACGCCCGAGCAGTACTTC. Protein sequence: CASSSLYGTPEQYF.

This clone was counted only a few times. CDR3 coding DNA: TGTGCCAGCAGCCAAAGAACAGCCACAGATACGCAGTATTTT. Translating it yields CASSQRTATDTQYF. V is TRBV14 and J is TRBJ2-3, with unresolved D. V was cut by 2 bases and J by 2 bases, with 8 bases left in between. There are 14 residues in the CDR3. Germline V gene lookup returns CDR1 SGHDN and CDR2 FVKESK.

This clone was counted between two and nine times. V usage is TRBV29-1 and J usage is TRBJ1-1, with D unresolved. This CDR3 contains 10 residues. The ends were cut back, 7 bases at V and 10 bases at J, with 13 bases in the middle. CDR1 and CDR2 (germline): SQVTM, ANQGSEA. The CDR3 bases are TGCAGCGCGGACGACAATACAGCTTTCTTT. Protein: CSADDNTAFF. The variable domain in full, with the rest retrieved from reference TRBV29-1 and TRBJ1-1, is SAVISQKPSRDICQRGTSLTIQCQVDSQVTMMFWYRQQPGQSLTLIATANQGSEATYESGFVIDKFPISRPNLTFSTLTVSNMSPEDSSIYLCSADDNTAFFGQGTRLTVV.

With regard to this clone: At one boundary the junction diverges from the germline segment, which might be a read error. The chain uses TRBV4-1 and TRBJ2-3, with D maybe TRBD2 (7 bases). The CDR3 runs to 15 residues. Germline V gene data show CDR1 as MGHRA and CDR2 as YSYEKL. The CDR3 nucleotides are TGCGCCAGCCGCCAGGGGCGGGGGAACACAGATACGCAGTATTTT. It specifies CASRQGRGNTDTQYF.

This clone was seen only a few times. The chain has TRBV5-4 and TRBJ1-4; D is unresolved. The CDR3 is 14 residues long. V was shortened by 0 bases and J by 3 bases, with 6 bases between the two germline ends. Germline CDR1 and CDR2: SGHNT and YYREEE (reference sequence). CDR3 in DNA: TGTGCCAGCAGCTTGGAACTGCCTAATGAAAAACTGTTTTTT. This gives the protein CASSLELPNEKLFF. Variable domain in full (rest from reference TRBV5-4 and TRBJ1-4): ETGVTQSPTHLIKTRGQQVTLRCSSQSGHNTVSWYQQALGQGPQFIFQYYREEENGRGNFPPRFSGLQFPNYSSELNVNALELDDSALYLCASSLELPNEKLFFGSGTQLSVL.

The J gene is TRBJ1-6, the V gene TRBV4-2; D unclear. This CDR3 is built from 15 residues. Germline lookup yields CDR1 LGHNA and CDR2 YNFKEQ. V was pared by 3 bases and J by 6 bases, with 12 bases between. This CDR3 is CASSQPSQVNSPLHF. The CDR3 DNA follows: TGTGCCAGCAGCCAGCCCTCCCAGGTTAATTCACCCCTCCACTTT.